This T cell receptor (beta chain) was sequenced for a study of T-cell reconstitution after alpha-beta-depleted transplantation in children. This CDR3 comprises 11 residues. Germline V gene lookup returns CDR1 SGDLS and CDR2 YYNGEE. V gave up 0 bases and J gave up 6 bases, with 4 bases separating them. Preparation of the TCRbeta library was carried out with unique molecular identifiers. TCRdb analysed the PCR reads with MiXCR anew, one entry per CDR3 protein. Counted here are nearly 550,000 distinct CDR3 sequences, approximately 20% occurring once; the ten biggest clones make up more than 2.5%. This clonotype was picked up a small number of times.

Sequenced material: PBMCs from the stem cell graft donor, taken from the stem cell graft. The TCR sequence derives from a human donor who donated a stem cell graft to a child with acute lymphoblastic leukemia. The rearrangement joins TRBV9 to TRBJ2-7; D gene unclear. The DNA for the CDR3 is TGTGCCAGCAGCGTAGGAGGCGAGCAGTACTTC. Encoded protein: CASSVGGEQYF. Full variable domain (rest looked up from reference TRBV9 and TRBJ2-7): DSGVTQTPKHLITATGQRVTLRCSPRSGDLSVYWYQQSLDQGLQFLIQYYNGEERAKGNILERFSAQQFPDLHSELNLSSLELGDSALYFCASSVGGEQYFGPGTRLTVT.